The sequence of this TCR beta chain was determined in a study of cytomegalovirus exposure and HLA in healthy donors. Notes on the study in general: TRBV6-2, TRBV6-3 and some other V segments were unresolvable in 87-base-pair reads. It was confirmed in vitro that a few of the CMV-associated chains were specific for CMV antigens. According to a later analysis, most TCR beta chains associated with CMV appeared HLA-restricted. Across donors, presence/absence analyses took sequencing depth to be roughly uniform.

V gave up 1 base and J gave up 2 bases; unmatched junction bases: 6. Germline V CDR1 and CDR2: SGDLS, YYNGEE. The CDR3 runs 17 residues. The study ran its PCR with 60 Vbeta and 13 Jbeta primers. The assay was immunoSEQ multiplex PCR, and TCRdb's table has in-frame clones only and misses some. This sample has more than 75,000 clones, with approximately 84% found just once. Notes on this clone: Antigen unknown.

The origin of this receptor is a woman in her late teens or twenties in good health and CMV-seropositive. Source material: PBMCs. The chain joins TRBV9 to TRBJ2-3; 11 nucleotides match TRBD2. CDR3: CASSVRLAGGPTDTQYF. The CDR3, as DNA: TGTGCCAGCAGCGTAAGGCTAGCGGGGGGCCCCACAGATACGCAGTATTTT.